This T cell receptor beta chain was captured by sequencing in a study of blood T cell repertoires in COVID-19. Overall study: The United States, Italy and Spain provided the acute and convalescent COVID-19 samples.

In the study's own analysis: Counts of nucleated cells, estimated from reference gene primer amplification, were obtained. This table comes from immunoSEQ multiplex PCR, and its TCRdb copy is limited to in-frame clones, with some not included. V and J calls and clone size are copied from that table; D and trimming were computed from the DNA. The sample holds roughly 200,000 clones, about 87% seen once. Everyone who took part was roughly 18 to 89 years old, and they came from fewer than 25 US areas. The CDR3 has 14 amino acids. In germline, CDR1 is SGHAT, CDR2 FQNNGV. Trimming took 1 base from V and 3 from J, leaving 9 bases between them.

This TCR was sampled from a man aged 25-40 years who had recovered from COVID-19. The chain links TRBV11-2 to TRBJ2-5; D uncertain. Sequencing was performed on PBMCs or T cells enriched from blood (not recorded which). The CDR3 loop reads CASSLAWAEETQYF. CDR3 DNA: TGTGCCAGCAGCTTAGCTTGGGCAGAAGAGACCCAGTACTTC.